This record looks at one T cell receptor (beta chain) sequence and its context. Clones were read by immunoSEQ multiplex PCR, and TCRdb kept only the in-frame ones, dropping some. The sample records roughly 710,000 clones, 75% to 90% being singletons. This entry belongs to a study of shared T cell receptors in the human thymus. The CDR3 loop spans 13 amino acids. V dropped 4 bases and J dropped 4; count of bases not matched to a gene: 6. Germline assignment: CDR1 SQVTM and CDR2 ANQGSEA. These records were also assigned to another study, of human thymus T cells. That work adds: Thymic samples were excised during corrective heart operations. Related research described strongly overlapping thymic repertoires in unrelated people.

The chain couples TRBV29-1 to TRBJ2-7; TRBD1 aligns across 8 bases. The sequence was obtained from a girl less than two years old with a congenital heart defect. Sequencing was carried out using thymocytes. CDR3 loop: CSVVLTGEYEQYF. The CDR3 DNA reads TGCAGCGTTGTCTTGACAGGGGAGTACGAGCAGTACTTC.